This entry lists 20 T cell receptor beta chains sequenced from one sample in a study of OX40 agonist ivuxolimab in advanced cancers. Sequencing used immunoSEQ multiplex PCR; TCRdb keeps in-frame clones, though not all of them. Of almost 45,000 clones listed, 88% are singletons. This specimen was CD4+ or CD8+ T cells sorted from blood, taken in a trial of the OX40 agonist ivuxolimab. All receptors come from an adult with an advanced solid tumor such as melanoma, head and neck, liver or kidney cancer.

The rearrangement uses TRBV9 and TRBJ2-3; the match to TRBD1 covers 7 bases. The germline V gene encodes CDR1 SGDLS and CDR2 YYNGEE. The CDR3 has 15 amino acids. V shed 8 bases, J shed 3 bases, and the junction held 12 bases outside the gene matches. In nucleotides, the CDR3 is TGTGCCAGTTCTCCAACAGGGGATAATACAGATACGCAGTATTTT. Translating gives CASSPTGDNTDTQYF.

V usage is TRBV5-4 and J usage is TRBJ1-1; no definite D call. Germline loops: CDR1 SGHNT, CDR2 YYREEE (reference sequence). This CDR3 spans 13 amino acids. Trimming removed 4 bases from V and 4 bases from J, with 11 bases in between. As DNA, the CDR3 is TGTGCCAGCAGCCAAGATGGCGGCACTGAAGCTTTCTTT. Its translation is CASSQDGGTEAFF.

The chain carries TRBV7-9 and TRBJ2-5; D not resolved. Trimming took 9 bases from V and 1 from J, leaving 9 bases between them. Germline V lookup: CDR1 SEHNR, CDR2 FQNEAQ (reference sequence). The CDR3 is 12 amino acids. CDR3 DNA sequence: TGTGCCAGTCATACTACCCAAGAGACCCAGTACTTC. As protein: CASHTTQETQYF.

With regard to this clone: At one end, the junction sequence differs from germline, possibly due to a read error. The chain has TRBV12-5 and TRBJ2-5; tentative D call: TRBD2 (6 bases). Per the germline V gene, CDR1 is LGHNT and CDR2 is FRNRAP. There are 14 residues in the CDR3. The CDR3 sequence is CARGGCGAQETQYF. The DNA of the CDR3 is TGTGCTCGTGGGGGGTGTGGGGCCCAAGAGACCCAGTACTTC.

The rearrangement links TRBV27 to TRBJ2-1; 10 positions match TRBD2. CDR1 and CDR2 from the germline V gene are MNHEY and SMNVEV (reference sequence). This CDR3 has 17 amino acids. Germline trimming cut 5 bases from V and 9 bases from J; bases unmatched to any gene: 16. CDR3 nucleotide sequence: TGTGCCAGCAGTCGCGTGGAAGCGGGGGGGCCTACTGGTGAGCAGTTCTTC. Its protein is CASSRVEAGGPTGEQFF.

The CDR3 region has the DNA TGTGCCAGCAGCTTGGAGAGGGAACCCCCCATCGGCTACACCTTC. It encodes CASSLEREPPIGYTF. This rearrangement joins TRBV5-6 to TRBJ1-2; unclear D gene. Trimming stripped 0 bases from V and 8 bases from J, with 17 bases between. The germline gives CDR1 SGHDT, CDR2 YYEEEE. There are 15 residues in the CDR3.

V usage is TRBV7-9 and J usage is TRBJ2-7; a possible D gene is TRBD1 (5 bases). The V end lost 5 bases, the J end lost 1 base, and 15 bases lay between the germline ends. The CDR3 contains 15 residues. The germline CDR1 and CDR2 sequences are SEHNR and FQNEAQ (reference sequence). The CDR3 DNA follows: TGTGCCAGCAGCCCCCCGACAGCTAGATCCTACGAGCAGTACTTC. It encodes CASSPPTARSYEQYF.

The chain couples TRBV27 to TRBJ2-3; weak D call: TRBD2 (7 bases). The germline gives CDR1 MNHEY, CDR2 SMNVEV (reference sequence). Trimming removed 5 bases from V and 0 bases from J, with 15 bases in between. The CDR3 totals 16 residues. The CDR3 DNA follows: TGTGCCAGCAGTACTACAGGGACTACTAGCACAGATACGCAGTATTTT. It encodes CASSTTGTTSTDTQYF.

Worth noting for this clone: This specimen includes other DNA sequences encoding the same CDR3. The chain links TRBV4-1 to TRBJ2-1; D is undetermined. V was clipped by 0 bases and J by 4 bases, with 4 bases between them. The CDR3 runs to 13 residues. From germline, CDR1 is MGHRA and CDR2 YSYEKL. CDR3 loop: CASSQDPYNEQFF. DNA of the CDR3: TGCGCCAGCAGCCAAGATCCTTACAATGAGCAGTTCTTC.

The chain is built from TRBV9 and TRBJ1-3, with D maybe TRBD1 (5 bases). V lost 0 bases and J 4 bases, leaving 11 bases between the germline ends. Germline loops: CDR1 SGDLS, CDR2 YYNGEE. The CDR3 is 15 residues long. The CDR3: CASSVEVGLGNTIYF. The CDR3 DNA reads TGTGCCAGCAGCGTAGAAGTGGGGCTCGGAAACACCATATATTTT. The full variable domain, its missing parts supplied by reference TRBV9 and TRBJ1-3, is DSGVTQTPKHLITATGQRVTLRCSPRSGDLSVYWYQQSLDQGLQFLIQYYNGEERAKGNILERFSAQQFPDLHSELNLSSLELGDSALYFCASSVEVGLGNTIYFGEGSWLTVV.

This sequence joins TRBV7-9 and TRBJ2-7; 9 bases are shared with TRBD1. The trim removed 4 bases at V and 4 bases at J, leaving 8 bases unmatched. Germline V CDR1 and CDR2: SEHNR, FQNEAQ (reference sequence). This CDR3 has 15 residues. The CDR3 coding sequence is TGTGCCAGCAGCTCCCCGGGACAGGGAGAATACGAGCAGTACTTC. It is translated as CASSSPGQGEYEQYF.

The rearrangement links TRBV27 to TRBJ2-1, with a possible D match to TRBD2 (7 bases). The CDR3 runs to 15 residues. Germline assignment: CDR1 MNHEY and CDR2 SMNVEV (reference sequence). V lost 2 bases to trimming and J lost 4 bases, with 12 bases between them. In DNA, the CDR3 is TGTGCCAGCAGTTTAGCGGGGGCTCAATACAATGAGCAGTTCTTC. Translated: CASSLAGAQYNEQFF.

The chain recombines TRBV27 with TRBJ2-7; no clear D gene. The CDR3 has 13 amino acids. The germline V gene has CDR1 MNHEY and CDR2 SMNVEV (reference sequence). With 3 bases removed from V and 3 bases from J, the gap between germline ends came to 9 bases. As DNA, the CDR3 is TGTGCCAGCAGTTTCAGTTGGGGCTACGAGCAGTACGTC. This sequence encodes CASSFSWGYEQYV.

The chain couples TRBV7-2 to TRBJ2-1, with D hard to call. The germline V and J ends were trimmed by 1 base and 6 bases, with 4 bases remaining between them. This CDR3 has 12 amino acids. Germline-derived CDR1 and CDR2 are SGHTA and FQGNSA. CDR3 sequence: CASSLGSNEQFF. DNA for the CDR3: TGTGCCAGCAGCTTAGGTTCCAATGAGCAGTTCTTC.

The sample holds a few counts of this clone. This chain links TRBV28 with TRBJ1-5; D may be TRBD1 (5 bases). The CDR3 is made up of 15 amino acids. Per germline, CDR1 MDHEN and CDR2 SYDVKM. The V and J ends lost 6 bases and 4 bases respectively, with 16 bases between them. Here the CDR3 reads CASRGTFGGNQPQHF. The CDR3 DNA follows: TGTGCCAGCAGAGGGACGTTCGGGGGTAATCAGCCCCAGCATTTT.

The chain couples TRBV4-1 to TRBJ1-1; D gene uncertain. CDR1 is MGHRA, CDR2 YSYEKL, per germline. The CDR3 length is 14 residues. V gave up 0 bases and J gave up 1 base, with 6 bases separating them. CDR3 sequence (DNA): TGCGCCAGCAGCCAAGAATGGGGGAACACTGAAGCTTTCTTT. Protein product: CASSQEWGNTEAFF.

V and J are TRBV13 and TRBJ1-3; the D is unclear. There are 15 residues in the CDR3. V gave up 3 bases and J gave up 0 bases, with 9 bases separating them. The germline V gene encodes CDR1 PRHDT and CDR2 FYEKMQ (reference sequence). In nucleotides, the CDR3 is TGTGCCAGCAGCTTCCACCCTCTCTCTGGAAACACCATATATTTT. Translated, it gives CASSFHPLSGNTIYF.

This clone was recorded a few times. The chain joins TRBV9 to TRBJ1-1; 7 nucleotides match TRBD1. This CDR3 contains 16 residues. Germline assignment: CDR1 SGDLS and CDR2 YYNGEE. The V segment lost 3 bases and the J segment 3 bases; nucleotides outside the gene matches: 11. CDR3 bases: TGTGCCAGCAGCGGGATAAGGGGGCCTGGGGACACTGAAGCTTTCTTT. Its translation: CASSGIRGPGDTEAFF.

The J gene is TRBJ2-7, the V gene TRBV27; D call uncertain. The germline gives CDR1 MNHEY, CDR2 SMNVEV (reference sequence). With 3 bases removed from V and 6 bases from J, the gap between germline ends came to 12 bases. The CDR3 extends over 13 amino acids. This CDR3 reads CASSLYGEGEQYF. The DNA for the CDR3 is TGTGCCAGCAGTTTGTATGGGGAAGGCGAGCAGTACTTC.

The rearrangement joins TRBV2 to TRBJ1-5; D possibly corresponds to TRBD1 (5 bases). The CDR3 length is 18 residues. Per the germline V gene, CDR1 is SNHLY and CDR2 is FYNNEI. Between the trimmed V and J ends, which lost 2 bases and 1 base, there was a span of 18 bases. The CDR3 coding sequence is TGTGCCAGCAGTGAATGGGAAGGACGGGGGGACAGCAATCAGCCCCAGCATTTT. Protein: CASSEWEGRGDSNQPQHF.